The 30 T cell receptor beta chains below were found in one sample sequenced in a study of T-cell reconstitution after alpha-beta-depleted transplantation in children. Unique molecular identifiers were used in preparing the TCRbeta library. TCRdb re-called the PCR reads through MiXCR, storing one row per CDR3 protein. Counted here are roughly 500,000 distinct CDR3 sequences, 30% to 35% occurring once; the ten biggest clones make up 2% to 2.5%. Sequencing used PBMCs from the stem cell graft donor, obtained from the stem cell graft. The receptors originated from a human donor who donated a stem cell graft to a child with aplastic anemia.

The chain joins TRBV12-3 or TRBV12-4 to TRBJ1-3; perhaps TRBD1 as D (6 bases). V shed 6 bases and J shed 0 bases, with 18 bases lying between them. The CDR3 runs to 17 residues. CDR3 nucleotide sequence: TGTGCCAGCAGGGAGCCAGGATCGGACAGCTCTGGAAACACCATATATTTT. Its protein product is CASREPGSDSSGNTIYF.

This chain links TRBV5-1 with TRBJ1-4, with D unresolved. CDR3 length: 19 amino acids. With 0 bases removed from V and 3 bases from J, the gap between germline ends came to 21 bases. CDR1 is SGHRS and CDR2 is YFSETQ in the germline V gene. The CDR3 reads CASSLAVNPSRSPNEKLFF. The DNA of the CDR3 is TGCGCCAGCAGCTTGGCCGTTAATCCAAGCCGAAGTCCTAATGAAAAACTGTTTTTT.

This clonotype appeared a few times. The chain couples TRBV29-1 to TRBJ2-2, with 9 nucleotides matching TRBD1. The CDR3 has 14 residues. CDR1 SQVTM and CDR2 ANQGSEA come from the germline V gene. The V segment lost 7 bases and the J segment 3 bases; nucleotides outside the gene matches: 6. The CDR3: CSGRRDRDTGELFF. The CDR3 nucleotides read TGCAGCGGCCGCCGGGACAGGGACACCGGGGAGCTGTTTTTT.

This chain uses TRBV4-2 with TRBJ2-1; 10 nucleotides agree with TRBD2. CDR3 length equals 16 residues. Germline trimming cut 0 bases from V and 6 bases from J; bases unmatched to any gene: 5. CDR1 is LGHNA and CDR2 is YNFKEQ in the germline V gene. CDR3 sequence: CASSQDRASGSNEQFF. CDR3 sequence (DNA): TGTGCCAGCAGCCAAGATAGGGCTAGCGGGAGCAATGAGCAGTTCTTC.

This sequence joins TRBV7-9 and TRBJ2-7; 10 nucleotides agree with TRBD1. V lost 4 bases to trimming and J lost 2 bases; unmatched junction nucleotides: 8. There are 16 residues in the CDR3. CDR1 is SEHNR and CDR2 is FQNEAQ in the germline V gene (reference sequence). CDR3 loop: CASSSTGGDLTYEQYV. Here the CDR3 DNA reads TGTGCCAGCAGCTCGACAGGGGGCGACCTAACCTACGAGCAGTACGTC.

V usage is TRBV29-1 and J usage is TRBJ2-7, with TRBD2 matching 12 bases. Germline CDR1 reads SQVTM; CDR2 reads ANQGSEA. J gave up 5 bases and V 5 bases, and 4 bases lay outside the gene matches. The CDR3 contains 13 residues. The CDR3 loop is CSVRTSGINEQYF. In nucleotides, the CDR3 is TGCAGCGTTCGGACTAGCGGGATAAACGAGCAGTACTTC.

This clonotype showed up just a few times. A read error may account for a junction end that differs from germline. The rearrangement uses TRBV27 and TRBJ2-1, with 15 bases matching TRBD2. CDR1 MNHEY and CDR2 SMNVEV come from the germline V gene (reference sequence). The CDR3 is 16 amino acids. The CDR3 is CTSRLGTSGRRNEQFF. For the CDR3, the DNA is TGCACCAGCAGGCTAGGGACTAGCGGGAGGAGGAATGAGCAGTTCTTC.

This chain joins TRBV9 and TRBJ1-6; D gene unclear. The germline CDR1 and CDR2 sequences are SGDLS and YYNGEE. Trimming stripped 0 bases from V and 9 bases from J, with 10 bases between. This CDR3 is 14 amino acids long. The CDR3 protein is CASSVVPGSSPLHF. For the CDR3, the DNA is TGTGCCAGCAGCGTAGTCCCGGGTAGTTCACCCCTCCACTTT.

The gene calls are TRBV2 and TRBJ2-5; unclear D gene. Trimming left V 11 bases short and J 0 bases short, with 7 bases between. Germline V gives CDR1 SNHLY, CDR2 FYNNEI. The CDR3 extends over 11 amino acids. In DNA form, the CDR3 reads TGTGCCGGGCAGCACCAAGAGACCCAGTACTTC. It codes for CAGQHQETQYF. The full variable domain, in which reference TRBV2 and TRBJ2-5 provide the parts outside the CDR3, is EPEVTQTPSHQVTQMGQEVILRCVPISNHLYFYWYRQILGQKVEFLVSFYNNEISEKSEIFDDQFSVERPDGSNFTLKIRSTKLEDSAMYFCAGQHQETQYFGPGTRLLVL.

This clonotype turned up a few times. This rearrangement joins TRBV3-1 to TRBJ2-2; 9 bases map to TRBD1. This CDR3 comprises 14 residues. The V and J ends lost 4 bases and 6 bases, in that order; junction bases with no gene match: 3. Germline loops: CDR1 LGHDT, CDR2 YNNKEL (reference sequence). CDR3 in amino acids: CASSRDRASGELFF. CDR3 nucleotide sequence: TGTGCCAGCAGCCGGGACAGGGCGTCCGGGGAGCTGTTTTTT.

This clonotype was found once. The V and J genes are TRBV6-2 or TRBV6-3 and TRBJ2-1; D not resolved. The CDR3 spans 15 residues. Trimming removed 0 bases at V and 5 bases at J, with 11 bases between. Looked up from germline, CDR1 is MNHEY and CDR2 is SVGEGT. CDR3 in DNA: TGTGCCAGCAGTTACTCGTGGTTGCGAAACAATGAGCAGTTCTTC. This translates into CASSYSWLRNNEQFF.

Only a few counts were recorded for this clonotype. This chain joins TRBV20-1 and TRBJ2-3, with 15 bases fitting TRBD2. V was pared by 5 bases and J by 2 bases, with 2 bases of the junction left unmatched. The CDR3 has 15 amino acids. The germline V gene encodes CDR1 DFQATT and CDR2 SNEGSKA (reference sequence). The CDR3 sequence is CSARTSGRATDTQYF. The CDR3 bases are TGCAGTGCTCGGACTAGCGGGAGGGCCACAGATACGCAGTATTTT.

This clonotype appeared many times. The junction departs from the called germline gene at one end, perhaps through a read error. The chain employs TRBV5-1 and TRBJ2-1; weak D call: TRBD2 (6 bases). Germline V gene sequence: CDR1 SGHRS, CDR2 YFSETQ. The CDR3 covers 15 residues. CDR3 amino acids: CASSLEGGPYNEQFF. The CDR3 DNA reads as TGTGCCAGCAGCTTAGAAGGAGGGCCCTACAATGAGCAGTTCTTC. Based on the CDR3 plus reference TRBV5-1 and TRBJ2-1, the full variable domain is KAGVTQTPRYLIKTRGQQVTLSCSPISGHRSVSWYQQTPGQGLQFLFEYFSETQRNKGNFPGRFSGRQFSNSRSEMNVSTLELGDSALYLCASSLEGGPYNEQFFGPGTRLTVL.

The V gene is TRBV30, the J gene TRBJ1-1; D remains unclear. The germline V and J ends were trimmed by 0 bases and 4 bases, with 12 bases remaining between them. Germline loops: CDR1 GTSNPN, CDR2 SVGIG (reference sequence). The CDR3 contains 14 residues. The CDR3 protein is CAWSVSGGFTEAFF. The CDR3 nucleotides read TGTGCCTGGAGTGTTTCAGGAGGTTTCACTGAAGCTTTCTTT.

The chain employs TRBV10-3 and TRBJ2-2; D not certain. Trimming took 10 bases from V and 1 from J, leaving 10 bases between them. Germline CDR1 ENHRY, CDR2 SYGVKD. CDR3 length equals 13 residues. The CDR3, as DNA: TGTGCCACTCGGACGGAGAACACCGGGGAGCTGTTTTTT. Translating gives CATRTENTGELFF.

This chain uses TRBV7-8 with TRBJ2-5; D gene uncertain. Trimming took off 0 bases at V and 1 base at J, with 6 bases between the two ends. The CDR3 is made up of 14 amino acids. From germline, CDR1 is SGHVS and CDR2 FQNEAQ. CDR3 DNA sequence: TGTGCCAGCAGCTTAGCCGACCTCCAAGAGACCCAGTACTTC. Translation: CASSLADLQETQYF.

The rearrangement uses TRBV30 and TRBJ1-1; 7 bases are shared with TRBD1. V shed 5 bases and J 0 bases; nucleotides not matched to a gene: 6. The CDR3 runs to 14 residues. Germline CDR1 GTSNPN, CDR2 SVGIG (reference sequence). The CDR3 region has the DNA TGTGCCTGGGGTTTCGGGACAGTGAACACTGAAGCTTTCTTT. Amino acids: CAWGFGTVNTEAFF.

This clonotype was picked up a small number of times. The CDR3 region has the DNA TGTGCCAGCAGGCTAGGGGCGGGCACCGGGGAGCTGTTTTTT. Translation: CASRLGAGTGELFF. V usage is TRBV12-3 or TRBV12-4 and J usage is TRBJ2-2, with D possibly called TRBD1 or TRBD2 (5 bases each). V lost 6 bases, J lost 4 bases, and 12 bases lay in between. CDR3 size: 14 residues.

This clonotype occurred many times. J is TRBJ2-5 and V is TRBV12-3 or TRBV12-4; D unclear. Trimming stripped 6 bases from V and 4 bases from J, with 6 bases between. The CDR3 loop spans 11 amino acids. In DNA, the CDR3 is TGTGCCAGCAGCTCCAGAGAGACCCAGTACTTC. This codes for CASSSRETQYF.

The rearrangement uses TRBV27 and TRBJ2-3, with D unclear. Trimming stripped 5 bases from V and 6 bases from J, with 15 bases between. This CDR3 comprises 14 residues. Germline assignment: CDR1 MNHEY and CDR2 SMNVEV (reference sequence). CDR3 bases: TGTGCCAGCAGTCCCCGCCTGTCCTTCGATACGCAGTATTTT. This sequence encodes CASSPRLSFDTQYF.

V is TRBV29-1 and J is TRBJ2-6; D uncertain. Germline assignment: CDR1 SQVTM and CDR2 ANQGSEA. This CDR3 has 15 residues. V was clipped by 4 bases and J by 3 bases, with 13 bases between them. For the CDR3, the DNA is TGCAGCGTTGTGGCGAAAGAAAGTGGGGCCAACGTCCTGACTTTC. Translating gives CSVVAKESGANVLTF.

There are a few counts of this clonotype. The rearrangement links TRBV7-3 to TRBJ1-6, with no clear D. Germline-derived CDR1 and CDR2 are SGHTA and FQGTGA. The V gene lost 1 base and the J gene lost 7 bases, with 5 bases spanning the gap. The CDR3 is 13 amino acids. This chain's CDR3 is CASSLRRNSPLHF. The DNA of the CDR3 is TGTGCCAGCAGCTTAAGGCGGAATTCACCCCTCCACTTT.

The chain uses TRBV12-3 or TRBV12-4 and TRBJ2-1; TRBD2 matches 12 bases. V lost 6 bases and J lost 9; bases outside the gene matches: 9. The CDR3 spans 15 residues. The CDR3 bases are TGTGCCAGCAGAAAGACTAGCGGGAGTGATGGTGAGCAGTTCTTC. This translates into CASRKTSGSDGEQFF.

This sequence joins TRBV6-1 and TRBJ2-7; 11 bases map to TRBD2. CDR3 length equals 17 residues. CDR1 is MNHNS and CDR2 is SASEGT in the germline V gene. Trimming removed 2 bases from V and 4 bases from J; junction bases left unmatched: 10. The CDR3 DNA follows: TGTGCCAGCAGTGAAAAACTAGCGGGAGAATGGAGGTACGAGCAGTACGTC. It is translated as CASSEKLAGEWRYEQYV.

The chain carries TRBV7-2 and TRBJ1-3; D unresolved. Germline V gene sequence: CDR1 SGHTA, CDR2 FQGNSA. Trimming took off 0 bases at V and 0 bases at J, with 9 bases between the two ends. The CDR3 runs to 16 residues. CDR3 loop: CASSLAPGSSGNTIYF. CDR3 coding DNA: TGTGCCAGCAGCTTAGCGCCGGGCAGCTCTGGAAACACCATATATTTT. Filled out from reference TRBV7-2 and TRBJ1-3, the complete variable domain reads GAGVSQSPSNKVTEKGKDVELRCDPISGHTALYWYRQSLGQGLEFLIYFQGNSAPDKSGLPSDRFSAERTGGSVSTLTIQRTQQEDSAVYLCASSLAPGSSGNTIYFGEGSWLTVV.

V usage is TRBV7-2 and J usage is TRBJ2-1, with D possibly being TRBD2 (6 bases). The germline gives CDR1 SGHTA, CDR2 FQGNSA. The CDR3 consists of 13 residues. Between the trimmed V and J ends, which lost 1 base and 9 bases, there was a span of 10 bases. Written as DNA, the CDR3 is TGTGCCAGCAGCTTAGTCCGGGGGACTGAGCAGTTCTTC. This codes for CASSLVRGTEQFF.

The V call is TRBV29-1, the J call TRBJ2-2; 10 bases are shared with TRBD2. Germline V gene lookup returns CDR1 SQVTM and CDR2 ANQGSEA. The CDR3 loop spans 13 amino acids. V shed 6 bases, J shed 8 bases, and the junction held 6 bases outside the gene matches. The CDR3 DNA reads TGCAGCGTGGCCGGGACTAGCGTAGGGGAGCTGTTTTTT. This gives the protein CSVAGTSVGELFF.

This clonotype was seen a few times. This sequence joins TRBV12-3 or TRBV12-4 and TRBJ1-6; 9 positions agree with TRBD1. Trimming removed 6 bases from V and 10 bases from J; junction bases left unmatched: 13. This CDR3 has 16 amino acids. CDR3 sequence: CASSPQGAPRGSPLHF. The CDR3 DNA is TGTGCCAGCAGCCCACAGGGGGCCCCCCGAGGGTCACCCCTCCACTTT.

This clonotype came up a few times. This chain uses TRBV6-5 with TRBJ2-3; D gene uncertain. Germline V gene lookup returns CDR1 MNHEY and CDR2 SVGAGI. The CDR3 covers 15 residues. V was trimmed by 2 bases and J by 4 bases, leaving 13 bases between them. The CDR3 DNA is TGTGCCAGCAGTTACGGGCCGCGAAAGCCAGATACGCAGTATTTT. Encoded protein: CASSYGPRKPDTQYF.

The rearrangement joins TRBV5-1 to TRBJ2-2, with a possible D match to TRBD2 (5 bases). The germline V and J ends were trimmed by 5 bases and 0 bases, with 14 bases remaining between them. In germline, CDR1 is SGHRS, CDR2 YFSETQ. CDR3 length equals 16 residues. The DNA for the CDR3 is TGCGCCAGCAGTTTTTGGGGAGCTTCGAACACCGGGGAGCTGTTTTTT. Its translation: CASSFWGASNTGELFF.